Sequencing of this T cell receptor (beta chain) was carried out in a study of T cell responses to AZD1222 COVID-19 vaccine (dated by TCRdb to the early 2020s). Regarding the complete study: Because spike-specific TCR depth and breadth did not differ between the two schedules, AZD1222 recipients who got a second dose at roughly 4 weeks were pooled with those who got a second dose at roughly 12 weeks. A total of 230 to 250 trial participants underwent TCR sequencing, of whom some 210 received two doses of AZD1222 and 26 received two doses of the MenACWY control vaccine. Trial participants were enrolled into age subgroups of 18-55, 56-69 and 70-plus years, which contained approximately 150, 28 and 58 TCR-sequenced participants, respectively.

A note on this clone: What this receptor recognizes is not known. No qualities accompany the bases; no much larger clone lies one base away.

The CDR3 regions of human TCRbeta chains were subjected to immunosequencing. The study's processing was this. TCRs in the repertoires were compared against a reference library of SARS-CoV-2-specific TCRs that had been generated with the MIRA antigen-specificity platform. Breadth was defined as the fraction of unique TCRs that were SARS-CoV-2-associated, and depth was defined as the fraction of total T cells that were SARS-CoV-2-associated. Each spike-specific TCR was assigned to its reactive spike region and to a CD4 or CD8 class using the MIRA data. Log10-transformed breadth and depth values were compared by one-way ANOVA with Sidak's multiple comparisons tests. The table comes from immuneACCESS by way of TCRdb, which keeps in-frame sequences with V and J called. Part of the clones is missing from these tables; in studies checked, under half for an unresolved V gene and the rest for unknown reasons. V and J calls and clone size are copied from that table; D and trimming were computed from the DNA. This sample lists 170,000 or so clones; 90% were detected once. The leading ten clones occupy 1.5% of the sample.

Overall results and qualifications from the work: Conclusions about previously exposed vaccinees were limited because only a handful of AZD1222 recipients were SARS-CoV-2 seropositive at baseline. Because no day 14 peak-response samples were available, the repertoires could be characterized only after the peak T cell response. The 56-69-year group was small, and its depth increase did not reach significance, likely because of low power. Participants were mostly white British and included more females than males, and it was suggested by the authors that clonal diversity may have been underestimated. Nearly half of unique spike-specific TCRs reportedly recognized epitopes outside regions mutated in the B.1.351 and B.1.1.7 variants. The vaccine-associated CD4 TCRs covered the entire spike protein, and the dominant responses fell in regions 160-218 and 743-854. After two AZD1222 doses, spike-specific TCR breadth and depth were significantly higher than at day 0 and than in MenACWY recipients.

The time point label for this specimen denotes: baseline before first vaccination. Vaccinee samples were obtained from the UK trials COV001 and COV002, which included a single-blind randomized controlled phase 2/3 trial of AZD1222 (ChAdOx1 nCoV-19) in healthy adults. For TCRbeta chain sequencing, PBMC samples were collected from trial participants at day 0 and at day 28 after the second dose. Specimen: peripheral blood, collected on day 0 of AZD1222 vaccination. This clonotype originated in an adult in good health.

The DNA is as follows: TGTGCCAGCAGCTTAGCGTCGGGGGGCGGTCAGCCCCAGCATTTT. This encodes CASSLASGGGQPQHF. The chain employs TRBV7-6 and TRBJ1-5; the D gene is perhaps TRBD1, from 6 matching bases. Cut back by 0 bases and 6 bases, the V and J ends lie 12 bases apart. The germline V gene provides CDR1 SGHVS and CDR2 FNYEAQ. The CDR3, cysteine through phenylalanine, is 15 amino acids long. The DNA shown is the 45-base CDR3, in frame from base 1. When the CDR3 is completed using the reference TRBV7-6 and TRBJ1-5 genes on either side, the full variable domain is GAGVSQSPRYKVTKRGQDVALRCDPISGHVSLYWYRQALGQGPEFLTYFNYEAQQDKSGLPNDRFSAERPEGSISTLTIQRTEQRDSAMYRCASSLASGGGQPQHFGDGTRLSIL.